This T cell receptor beta chain comes out of a study of siplizumab effects on memory and regulatory T cells. General study findings and limits: Neither a naive nor a memory phenotype was assignable to roughly 80-96% of proliferating CD4+ or CD8+ clones. Major contributors to the alloresponse seemed to be naive T cells, which also appeared more diverse than memory cells.

Germline V gene lookup returns CDR1 SGHRS and CDR2 YFSETQ. V lost 0 bases and J lost 6; bases outside the gene matches: 11. The CDR3 sequence is 17 residues long. Method: immunoSEQ multiplex PCR; TCRdb's copy keeps in-frame clones and lacks some. The repertoire holds 110,000 or so clones, with roughly nine tenths as singletons. About this clone itself: The target antigen is unknown.

This TCR was recovered from a human donor in good health. The sample was Tregs sorted from blood. J is TRBJ1-4 and V is TRBV5-1, with 7 bases lining up with TRBD1. The CDR3 here is CASSLAVMTGLDEKLFF. The CDR3, as DNA: TGCGCCAGCAGCTTGGCCGTAATGACAGGGCTGGATGAAAAACTGTTTTTT.